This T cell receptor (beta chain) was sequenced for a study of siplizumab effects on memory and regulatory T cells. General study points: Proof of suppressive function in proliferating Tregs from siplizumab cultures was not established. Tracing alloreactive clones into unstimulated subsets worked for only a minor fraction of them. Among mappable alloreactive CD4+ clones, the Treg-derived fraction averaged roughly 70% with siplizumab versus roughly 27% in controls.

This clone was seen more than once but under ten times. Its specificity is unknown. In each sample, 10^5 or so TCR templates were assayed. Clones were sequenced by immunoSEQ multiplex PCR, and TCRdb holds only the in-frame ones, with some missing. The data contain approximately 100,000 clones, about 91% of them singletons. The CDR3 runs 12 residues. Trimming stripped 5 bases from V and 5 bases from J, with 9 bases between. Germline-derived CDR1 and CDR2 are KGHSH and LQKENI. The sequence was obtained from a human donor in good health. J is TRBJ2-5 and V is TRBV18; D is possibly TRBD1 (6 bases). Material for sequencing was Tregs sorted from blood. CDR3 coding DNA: TGTGCCAGCTCAGCTAGGGGGGAGACCCAGTACTTC. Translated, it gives CASSARGETQYF. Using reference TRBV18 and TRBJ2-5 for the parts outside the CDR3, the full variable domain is NAGVMQNPRHLVRRRGQEARLRCSPMKGHSHVYWYRQLPEEGLKFMVYLQKENIIDESGMPKERFSAEFPKEGPSILRIQQVVRGDSAAYFCASSARGETQYFGPGTRLLVL.